This T cell receptor (beta chain) stems from a study of identical twins. There are 14 residues in the CDR3. The germline V and J ends were trimmed by 2 bases and 6 bases, with 11 bases remaining between them. Every one of the donors was a healthy Caucasian. TCRdb ran MiXCR on the 5' RACE reads and lists one entry per CDR3 protein. The top ten clones hold roughly 1.6% of a sample with approximately 630,000 distinct CDR3 sequences, under 8.5% of them seen once. The table lists this clonotype with many counts. This sample also belongs to another study, concerning yellow fever vaccine responses in identical twins.

The chain is built from TRBV12-3 or TRBV12-4 and TRBJ2-1, with D possibly matching TRBD1 (6 bases). The TCR was taken from a young woman in good health. The sample taken for sequencing was PBMCs. The CDR3 loop reads CASSLIQGTNEQFF. The CDR3 DNA reads as TGTGCCAGCAGTTTAATACAGGGTACCAATGAGCAGTTCTTC.